Listed here are 11 T cell receptor beta chains from one sample, sequenced in a study of regulatory T cells in long-lasting Graves disease. Building of the TCR beta libraries involved iRepertoire HTBI primers and Arm-PCR of CDR3 regions. One entry per CDR3 protein, called by TCRdb with MiXCR from the multiplex PCR reads. Of 370,000 or so distinct CDR3 sequences listed, around 15% are singletons. Time point here: newly diagnosed GD, antithyroid drugs for less than 3 months. PBMC RNA was the source of the TCR library. This same sample was also taken into another study, of T cells in Graves' hyperthyroidism and ophthalmopathy.

The sequenced sample was peripheral blood mononuclear cells (PBMCs), obtained at new diagnosis, from a patient treated with antithyroid drugs. These receptors all stem from a woman between 18 and 29 years old with Graves disease.

This clonotype was detected only a few times. Lacking the conserved final phenylalanine or tryptophan, this CDR3 likely reflects a read error. In DNA form, the CDR3 reads TGTGCCAGCAGCTTTGTGGAGACCCAGTACCTC. Translation gives CASSFVETQYL. This chain links TRBV7-9 with TRBJ2-5; no clear D gene. The germline V gene encodes CDR1 SEHNR and CDR2 FQNEAQ (reference sequence). The CDR3 covers 11 residues. V lost 3 bases to trimming and J lost 5 bases, with 4 bases between them.

This clonotype has a handful of counts. The CDR3 DNA reads as TGTGCCAGCAGCCGTGACAGAAGGGTGGAGGAGACCCAGTACTTC. It encodes CASSRDRRVEETQYF. This sequence joins TRBV5-6 and TRBJ2-5, with D maybe TRBD1 (5 bases). The CDR3 loop spans 15 amino acids. CDR1 SGHDT and CDR2 YYEEEE come from the germline V gene. The germline V and J ends were trimmed by 4 bases and 5 bases, with 18 bases remaining between them.

The chain is built from TRBV2 and TRBJ2-7; TRBD1 agrees at 7 bases. The CDR3 is 14 residues long. V lost 7 bases, J lost 1 base, and 7 bases stayed unmatched. Germline-derived CDR1 and CDR2 are SNHLY and FYNNEI. The CDR3 DNA follows: TGTGCCAGCACCGACCCAGGGGGATCCTACGAGCAGTACTTC. It specifies CASTDPGGSYEQYF.

A word on this clonotype: An end of the junction differs from the germline gene, which may be a read error. V and J are TRBV20-1 and TRBJ2-7; D tentatively reads TRBD1 or TRBD2 (7 bases each). The V gene's germline CDR1 is DFQATT and CDR2 SNEGSKA (reference sequence). The CDR3 spans 15 residues. In DNA, the CDR3 is TGCAGTGCTTTGTCGCAGGGGGGGGGCTCCAACGAGCAGCACTTC. Translation: CSALSQGGGSNEQHF.

With respect to this clonotype: A much more abundant neighbour one base away suggests this may be a read error. The chain joins TRBV15 to TRBJ2-1; 12 bases match TRBD2. The CDR3 loop spans 15 amino acids. The J segment lost 10 bases and the V segment lost 4 bases, leaving 8 bases of the junction unmatched. Germline V gene lookup returns CDR1 LNHNV and CDR2 YYDKDF (reference sequence). Here the CDR3 DNA reads TGTGCCACCAGCAATGGACTAGCGGGATCCTACGAGCAGTTCTTC. Amino acids: CATSNGLAGSYEQFF.

Many counts were recorded for this clonotype. The rearrangement links TRBV28 to TRBJ2-2, with D unresolved. Germline values: CDR1 MDHEN, CDR2 SYDVKM. Trimming removed 8 bases from V and 1 base from J, with 5 bases in between. The length of the CDR3 is 12 residues. CDR3 bases: TGTGCCAGCTGGGGGAACACCGGGGAGCTGTTTTTT. Residues: CASWGNTGELFF.

This clonotype was picked up many times. This chain links TRBV12-3 or TRBV12-4 with TRBJ1-1; possible D gene TRBD1, 6 bases. The CDR3 is 16 residues long. The V end lost 7 bases, the J end lost 1 base, and 19 bases lay between the germline ends. The CDR3 region is CASTRTGSLSNTEAFF. CDR3 nucleotide sequence: TGTGCCAGCACCAGAACAGGGAGTTTATCGAACACTGAAGCTTTCTTT.

Ten or more counts support this clonotype. V and J are TRBV28 and TRBJ2-6, with D hard to call. Trimming removed 7 bases at V and 0 bases at J, with 7 bases between. Germline CDR1 and CDR2: MDHEN and SYDVKM. This CDR3 has 14 amino acids. CDR3 bases: TGTGCCAGCACCGTAAGCTCTGGGGCCAACGTCCTGACTTTC. Translated, it gives CASTVSSGANVLTF.

This clonotype has a count of ten or more. The gene calls are TRBV9 and TRBJ2-1; maybe TRBD2 (6 bases). Between the trimmed V and J ends, which lost 3 bases and 6 bases, there was a span of 19 bases. Germline CDR1 SGDLS, CDR2 YYNGEE. The CDR3 is made up of 16 amino acids. CDR3: CASSATGTRGSNEQFF. For the CDR3, the DNA is TGTGCCAGCAGCGCCACCGGGACTCGAGGGAGCAATGAGCAGTTCTTC.

Many counts were recorded for this clonotype. The V call is TRBV7-9, the J call TRBJ2-7; no firm D call. V shed 5 bases and J shed 3 bases, with 8 bases lying between them. The length of the CDR3 is 12 residues. The germline CDR1 and CDR2 sequences are SEHNR and FQNEAQ (reference sequence). The CDR3 DNA reads as TGTGCCAGCAGCCAGAGGATCTACGAGCAGTACTTC. It is translated as CASSQRIYEQYF.

This clonotype showed up just a few times. The rearrangement joins TRBV7-6 to TRBJ1-1, with D possibly matching TRBD1 (5 bases). V lost 2 bases and J lost 4, with 17 bases in between. Germline CDR1 and CDR2: SGHVS and FNYEAQ. The CDR3 loop spans 16 amino acids. CDR3 in amino acids: CASSLISGLDGTEAFF. CDR3 in DNA: TGTGCCAGCAGCTTAATATCAGGGTTAGATGGCACTGAAGCTTTCTTT.